This T cell receptor (beta chain) stems from a study of blood T cells in healthy people across ages. A remark on this clonotype: This may arise from a read error, as a much more abundant clone is one base away.

A second roughly 6 to 11 cycle PCR used barcoded and J-beta primers. TCRdb processed the 5' RACE reads anew with MiXCR; each CDR3 protein has one entry. The sample lists approximately 960,000 distinct CDR3 sequences, almost 30% seen once, with approximately 10% in the top ten. The same specimen was also included in a second study, on T cells of mothers and their children.

The clonotype originates from a woman aged 40 to 50 in good health. The sample comprised blood.

The CDR3 DNA sequence: TGCACCAGCAGCTCGGACTTATCCTACGAGCAGTACTTC. It codes for CTSSSDLSYEQYF. This rearrangement joins TRBV5-1 to TRBJ2-4; TRBD2 might be the D (5 bases). The J call may be in error: the DNA end matches TRBJ2-7 better. CDR1 is SGHRS, CDR2 YFSETQ, per germline. This CDR3 has 13 amino acids.